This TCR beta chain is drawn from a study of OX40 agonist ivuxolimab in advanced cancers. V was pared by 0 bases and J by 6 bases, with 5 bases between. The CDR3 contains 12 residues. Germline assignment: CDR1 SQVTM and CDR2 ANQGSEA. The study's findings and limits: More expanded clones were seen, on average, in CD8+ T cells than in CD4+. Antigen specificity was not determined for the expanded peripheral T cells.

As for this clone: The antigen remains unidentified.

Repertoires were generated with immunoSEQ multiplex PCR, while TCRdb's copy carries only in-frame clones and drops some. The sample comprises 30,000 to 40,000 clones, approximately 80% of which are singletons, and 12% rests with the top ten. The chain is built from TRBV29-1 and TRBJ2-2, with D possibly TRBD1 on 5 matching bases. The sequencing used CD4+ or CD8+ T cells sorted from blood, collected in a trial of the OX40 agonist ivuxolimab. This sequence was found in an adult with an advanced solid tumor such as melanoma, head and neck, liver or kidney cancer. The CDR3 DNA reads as TGCAGCGTTGAAGAAGGGGCCGGGGAGCTGTTTTTT. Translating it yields CSVEEGAGELFF.